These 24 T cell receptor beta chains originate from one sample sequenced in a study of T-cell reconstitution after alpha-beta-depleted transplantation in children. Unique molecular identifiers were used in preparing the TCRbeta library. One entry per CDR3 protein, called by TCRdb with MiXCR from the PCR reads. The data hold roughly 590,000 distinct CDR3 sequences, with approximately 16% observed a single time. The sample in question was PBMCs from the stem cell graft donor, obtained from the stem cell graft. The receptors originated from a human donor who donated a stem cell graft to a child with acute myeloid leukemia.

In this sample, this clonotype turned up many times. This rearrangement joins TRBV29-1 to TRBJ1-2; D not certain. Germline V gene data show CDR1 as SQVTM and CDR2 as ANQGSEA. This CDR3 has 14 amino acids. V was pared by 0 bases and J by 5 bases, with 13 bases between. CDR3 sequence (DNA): TGCAGCGTTGAAGACCAAGGGCGTCTTTATGGCTACACCTTC. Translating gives CSVEDQGRLYGYTF.

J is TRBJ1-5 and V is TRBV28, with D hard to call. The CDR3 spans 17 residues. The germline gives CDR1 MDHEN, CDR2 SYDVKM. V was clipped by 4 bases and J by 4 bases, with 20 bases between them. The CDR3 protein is CASSSIPYTIGNQPQHF. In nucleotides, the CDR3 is TGTGCCAGCAGTTCAATACCCTATACGATAGGGAATCAGCCCCAGCATTTT.

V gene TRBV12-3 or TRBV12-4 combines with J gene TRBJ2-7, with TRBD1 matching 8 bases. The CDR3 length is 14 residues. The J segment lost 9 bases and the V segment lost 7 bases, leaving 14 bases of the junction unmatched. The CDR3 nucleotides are TGTGCCAGCACTGCAGAGGCAGGGGGCTTTAGGCAGTACTTC. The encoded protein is CASTAEAGGFRQYF.

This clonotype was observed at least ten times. As DNA, the CDR3 is TGTGCCAGCAGTTACGTGGCCTCCGACTATGGCTACACCTTC. Its translation: CASSYVASDYGYTF. The chain combines TRBV6-5 with TRBJ1-2; no clear D gene. Trimming cost V 2 bases and J 3 bases, with 10 bases left between them. The CDR3 has 14 residues. Looked up from germline, CDR1 is MNHEY and CDR2 is SVGAGI.

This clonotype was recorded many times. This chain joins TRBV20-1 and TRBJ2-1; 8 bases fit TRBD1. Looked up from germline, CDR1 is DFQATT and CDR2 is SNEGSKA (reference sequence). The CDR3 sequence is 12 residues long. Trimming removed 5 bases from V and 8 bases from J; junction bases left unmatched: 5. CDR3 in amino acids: CSASQGVDEQFF. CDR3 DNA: TGCAGTGCTTCACAGGGGGTAGATGAGCAGTTCTTC.

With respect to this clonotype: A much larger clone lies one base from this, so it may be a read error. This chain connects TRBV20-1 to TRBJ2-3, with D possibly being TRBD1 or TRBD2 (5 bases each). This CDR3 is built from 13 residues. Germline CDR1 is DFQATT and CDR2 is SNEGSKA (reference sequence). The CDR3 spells CSAYSGSTDMQYF. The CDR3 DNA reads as TGCAGTGCTTATTCAGGGAGCACAGATATGCAGTATTTT.

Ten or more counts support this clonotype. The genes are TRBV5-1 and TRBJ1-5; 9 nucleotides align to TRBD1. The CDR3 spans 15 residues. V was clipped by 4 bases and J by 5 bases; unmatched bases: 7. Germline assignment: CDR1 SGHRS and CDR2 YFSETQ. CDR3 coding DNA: TGCGCCAGCAGCGAGGGGACAGGGAACTATCAGCCCCAGCATTTT. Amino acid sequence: CASSEGTGNYQPQHF.

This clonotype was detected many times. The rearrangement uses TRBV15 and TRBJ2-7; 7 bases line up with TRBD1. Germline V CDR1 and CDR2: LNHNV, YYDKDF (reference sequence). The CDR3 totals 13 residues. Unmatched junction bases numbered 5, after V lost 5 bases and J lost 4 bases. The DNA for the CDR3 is TGTGCCACCAGCCCTGACAGGGTATACGAGCAGTACGTC. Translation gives CATSPDRVYEQYV.

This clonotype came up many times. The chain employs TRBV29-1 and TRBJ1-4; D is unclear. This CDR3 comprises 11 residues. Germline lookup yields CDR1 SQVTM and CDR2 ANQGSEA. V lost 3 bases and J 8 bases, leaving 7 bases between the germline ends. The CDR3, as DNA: TGCAGCGTTGACGCAGAAGAAAAACTGTTTTTT. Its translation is CSVDAEEKLFF.

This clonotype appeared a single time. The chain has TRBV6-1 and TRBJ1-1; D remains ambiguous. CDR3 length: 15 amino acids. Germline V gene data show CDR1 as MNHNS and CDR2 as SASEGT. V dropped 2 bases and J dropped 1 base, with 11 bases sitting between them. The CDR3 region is CASSERFWGNTEAFF. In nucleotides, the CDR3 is TGTGCCAGCAGTGAAAGGTTCTGGGGGAACACTGAAGCTTTCTTT.

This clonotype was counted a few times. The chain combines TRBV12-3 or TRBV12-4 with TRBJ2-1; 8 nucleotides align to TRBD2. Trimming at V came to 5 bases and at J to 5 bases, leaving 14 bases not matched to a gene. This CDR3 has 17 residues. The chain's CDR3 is CASSPATRGGPNNEQFF. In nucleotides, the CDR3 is TGTGCCAGCAGTCCGGCCACTCGCGGGGGGCCCAACAATGAGCAGTTCTTC.

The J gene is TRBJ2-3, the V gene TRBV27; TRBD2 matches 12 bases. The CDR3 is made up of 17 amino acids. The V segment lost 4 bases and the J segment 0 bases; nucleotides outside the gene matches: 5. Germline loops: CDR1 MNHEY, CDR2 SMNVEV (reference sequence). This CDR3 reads CASSSRLAGESTDTQYF. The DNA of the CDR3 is TGTGCCAGCAGTTCCAGACTAGCGGGGGAGAGCACAGATACGCAGTATTTT.

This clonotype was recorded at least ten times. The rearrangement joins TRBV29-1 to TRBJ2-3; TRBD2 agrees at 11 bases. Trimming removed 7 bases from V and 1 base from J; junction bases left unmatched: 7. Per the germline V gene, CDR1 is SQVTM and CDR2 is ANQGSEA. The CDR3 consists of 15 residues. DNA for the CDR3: TGCAGCGGACTTCGACTAGCGGGGCGCACAGATACGCAGTATTTT. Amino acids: CSGLRLAGRTDTQYF.

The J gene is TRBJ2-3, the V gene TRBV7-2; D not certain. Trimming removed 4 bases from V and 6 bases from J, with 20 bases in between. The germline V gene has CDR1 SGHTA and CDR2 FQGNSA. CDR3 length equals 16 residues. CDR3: CASSSPNDAPPDTQYF. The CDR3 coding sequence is TGTGCCAGCAGCTCCCCCAATGACGCCCCCCCGGATACGCAGTATTTT.

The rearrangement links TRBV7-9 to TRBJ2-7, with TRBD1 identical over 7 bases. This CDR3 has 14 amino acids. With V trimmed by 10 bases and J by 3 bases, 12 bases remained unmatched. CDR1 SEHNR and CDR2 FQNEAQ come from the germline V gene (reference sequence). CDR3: CAIMPGGGGYEQYF. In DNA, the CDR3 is TGTGCCATCATGCCAGGGGGTGGGGGCTACGAGCAGTACTTC.

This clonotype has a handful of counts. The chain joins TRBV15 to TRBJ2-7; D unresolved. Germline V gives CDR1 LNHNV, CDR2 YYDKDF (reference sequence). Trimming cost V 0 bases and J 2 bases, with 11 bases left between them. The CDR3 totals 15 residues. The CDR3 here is CATSRDGERTYEQYF. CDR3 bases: TGTGCCACCAGCAGAGATGGTGAGAGGACCTACGAGCAGTACTTC.

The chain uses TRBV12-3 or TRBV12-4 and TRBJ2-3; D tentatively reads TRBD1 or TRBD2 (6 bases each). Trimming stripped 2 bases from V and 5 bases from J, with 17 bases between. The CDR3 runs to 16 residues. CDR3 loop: CASSLPPWGALDTQYF. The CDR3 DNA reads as TGTGCCAGCAGTTTACCCCCCTGGGGGGCCTTAGATACGCAGTATTTT.

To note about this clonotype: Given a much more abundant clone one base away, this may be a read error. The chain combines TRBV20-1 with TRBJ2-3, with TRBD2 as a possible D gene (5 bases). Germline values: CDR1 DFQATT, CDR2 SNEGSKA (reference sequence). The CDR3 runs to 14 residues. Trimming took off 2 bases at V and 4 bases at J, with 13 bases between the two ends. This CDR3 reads CSARKEEDADTQYF. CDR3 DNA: TGCAGTGCTAGAAAAGAGGAGGATGCAGATACGCAGTATTTT.

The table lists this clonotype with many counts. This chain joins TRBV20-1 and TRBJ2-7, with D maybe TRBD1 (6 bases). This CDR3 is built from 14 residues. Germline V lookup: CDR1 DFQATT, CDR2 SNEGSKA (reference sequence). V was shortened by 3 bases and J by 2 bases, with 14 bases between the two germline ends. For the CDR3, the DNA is TGCAGTGCTAGTCCCGACAGGCCAACCTACGAGCAGTACTTC. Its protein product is CSASPDRPTYEQYF.

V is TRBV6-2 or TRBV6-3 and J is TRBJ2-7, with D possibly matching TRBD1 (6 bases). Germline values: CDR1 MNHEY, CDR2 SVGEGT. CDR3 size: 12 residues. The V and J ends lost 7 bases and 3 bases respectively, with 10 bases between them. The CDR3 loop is CASTAQGYEQYF. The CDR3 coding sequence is TGTGCCAGCACCGCACAGGGCTACGAGCAGTACTTC.

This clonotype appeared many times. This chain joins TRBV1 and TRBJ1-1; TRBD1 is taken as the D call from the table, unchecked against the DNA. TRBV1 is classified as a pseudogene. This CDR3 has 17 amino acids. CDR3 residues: CTSSSNALGAMNTEAFF. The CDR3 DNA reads TGCACCAGCAGCTCCAATGCACTGGGGGCCATGAACACTGAAGCTTTCTTT.

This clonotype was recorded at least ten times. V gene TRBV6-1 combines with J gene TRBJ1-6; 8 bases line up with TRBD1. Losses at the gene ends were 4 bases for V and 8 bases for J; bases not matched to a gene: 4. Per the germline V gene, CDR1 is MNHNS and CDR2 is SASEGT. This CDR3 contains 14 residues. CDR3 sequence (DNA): TGTGCCAGCAGTGCCGGGACAGGTGATTCACCCCTCCACTTT. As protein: CASSAGTGDSPLHF.

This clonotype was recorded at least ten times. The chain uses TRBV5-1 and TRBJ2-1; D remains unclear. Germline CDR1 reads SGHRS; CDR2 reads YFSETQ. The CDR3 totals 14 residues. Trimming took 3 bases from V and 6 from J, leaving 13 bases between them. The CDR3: CASSSGDWVNEQFF. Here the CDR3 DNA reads TGCGCCAGCAGCTCCGGCGACTGGGTCAATGAGCAGTTCTTC.

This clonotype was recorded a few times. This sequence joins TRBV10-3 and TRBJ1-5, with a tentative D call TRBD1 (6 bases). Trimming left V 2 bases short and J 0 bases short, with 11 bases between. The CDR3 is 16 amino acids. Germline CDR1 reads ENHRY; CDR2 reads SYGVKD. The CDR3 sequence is CAISEAGQYSNQPQHF. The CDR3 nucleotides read TGTGCCATCAGTGAGGCGGGACAATATAGCAATCAGCCCCAGCATTTT.